A single sample gave rise to the 16 T cell receptor beta chains below, sequenced in a study of beta chain features in type 1 diabetes. Study-wide findings and caveats: Moderate but significant shortening of TCRB CDR3s was recorded in all four CD4+ subsets from Type 1 diabetes patients.

Which antigens these TCRs recognize remains unknown. Sequencing targeted expressed TCRB transcripts, as all isolated RNA had been reverse transcribed. The assay was immunoSEQ multiplex PCR, and TCRdb's table has in-frame clones only and misses some. The sample has approximately 170,000 clones, roughly 60% seen once. Sequencing was carried out using naive CD4+ T cells from blood. Receptors were obtained from a young man with type 1 diabetes.

The chain links TRBV10-3 to TRBJ2-1; no clear D. CDR1 and CDR2 from the germline V gene are ENHRY and SYGVKD. The CDR3 covers 14 residues. Trimming left V 6 bases short and J 1 base short, with 10 bases between. The CDR3 nucleotides read TGTGCCATCAGAAACCTGGAGTCCTACAATGAGCAGTTCTTC. Protein sequence: CAIRNLESYNEQFF.

This clone was picked up one time. Other DNA sequences of this sample code for an identical CDR3. V is TRBV2 and J is TRBJ2-5; D call uncertain. Trimming stripped 8 bases from V and 1 base from J, with 5 bases between. Germline V gives CDR1 SNHLY, CDR2 FYNNEI. CDR3 length: 11 residues. CDR3 in DNA: TGTGCCAGCCGTCCCCAAGAGACCCAGTACTTC. It translates to CASRPQETQYF. Supplemented by reference TRBV2 and TRBJ2-5, the full variable domain reads EPEVTQTPSHQVTQMGQEVILRCVPISNHLYFYWYRQILGQKVEFLVSFYNNEISEKSEIFDDQFSVERPDGSNFTLKIRSTKLEDSAMYFCASRPQETQYFGPGTRLLVL.

This clone was recorded a few times. The chain employs TRBV30 and TRBJ1-2; D is uncertain. The CDR3 covers 12 residues. The V end lost 2 bases, the J end lost 7 bases, and 11 bases lay between the germline ends. Germline V gene lookup returns CDR1 GTSNPN and CDR2 SVGIG (reference sequence). CDR3 sequence reads: CAWSIGVGGYTF. The CDR3 DNA reads as TGTGCCTGGAGTATCGGGGTTGGTGGCTACACCTTC.

The chain combines TRBV9 with TRBJ1-2; D call uncertain. V lost 1 base to trimming and J lost 4 bases, with 14 bases between them. CDR3 length: 15 residues. In germline, CDR1 is SGDLS, CDR2 YYNGEE. CDR3 in amino acids: CASSVFQDQTYGYTF. As DNA, the CDR3 is TGTGCCAGCAGCGTATTCCAGGACCAGACCTATGGCTACACCTTC.

The V call is TRBV7-9, the J call TRBJ2-1, with D unresolved. This CDR3 has 12 amino acids. Germline values: CDR1 SEHNR, CDR2 FQNEAQ (reference sequence). V was pared by 2 bases and J by 6 bases, with 5 bases between. The CDR3 loop is CASSLWVNEQFF. The CDR3 nucleotides read TGTGCCAGCAGCTTATGGGTCAATGAGCAGTTCTTC. The full variable domain, in which reference TRBV7-9 and TRBJ2-1 provide the parts outside the CDR3, is DTGVSQNPRHKITKRGQNVTFRCDPISEHNRLYWYRQTLGQGPEFLTYFQNEAQLEKSRLLSDRFSAERPKGSFSTLEIQRTEQGDSAMYLCASSLWVNEQFFGPGTRLTVL.

This clone was found once. The CDR3 loop is CASSWGQNTEAFF. Here the CDR3 DNA reads TGTGCCAGCAGCTGGGGACAGAACACTGAAGCTTTCTTT. V and J are TRBV7-9 and TRBJ1-1; a possible D gene is TRBD1 (6 bases). This CDR3 contains 13 residues. The germline CDR1 and CDR2 sequences are SEHNR and FQNEAQ (reference sequence). V lost 4 bases, J lost 1 base, and 7 bases lay in between.

This clone was detected a few times. The rearrangement links TRBV25-1 to TRBJ2-7; D remains unclear. Deletions cut 3 bases from V and 4 bases from J, with 10 bases between. The CDR3 covers 13 residues. CDR1 is MGHDK and CDR2 is SYGVNS in the germline V gene. CDR3 coding DNA: TGTGCCAGCAGTGAGGGTCTCCCTTACGAGCAGTACTTC. Amino acid sequence: CASSEGLPYEQYF.

This chain links TRBV11-2 with TRBJ2-6; D is undetermined. The CDR3 extends over 17 amino acids. V dropped 0 bases and J dropped 0 bases, with 9 bases sitting between them. The germline CDR1 and CDR2 sequences are SGHAT and FQNNGV. Here the CDR3 DNA reads TGTGCCAGCAGCTTAGACCCGATTAGCTCTGGGGCCAACGTCCTGACTTTC. Residues: CASSLDPISSGANVLTF. Based on the CDR3 plus reference TRBV11-2 and TRBJ2-6, the full variable domain is EAGVAQSPRYKIIEKRQSVAFWCNPISGHATLYWYQQILGQGPKLLIQFQNNGVVDDSQLPKDRFSAERLKGVDSTLKIQPAKLEDSAVYLCASSLDPISSGANVLTFGAGSRLTVL.

This sequence joins TRBV27 and TRBJ1-2, with a weak D call TRBD1 (5 bases). With 2 bases removed from V and 8 bases from J, the gap between germline ends came to 12 bases. The length of the CDR3 is 13 residues. The V gene's germline CDR1 is MNHEY and CDR2 SMNVEV (reference sequence). CDR3 sequence: CASSLAGRVGYTF. The CDR3 DNA follows: TGTGCCAGCAGTTTAGCAGGGAGAGTCGGCTACACCTTC.

The chain employs TRBV29-1 and TRBJ1-1; D is uncertain. Trimming left V 7 bases short and J 1 base short, with 10 bases between. Germline V gene lookup returns CDR1 SQVTM and CDR2 ANQGSEA. CDR3 length: 12 residues. Here the CDR3 reads CSAGRENTEAFF. As DNA, the CDR3 is TGCAGCGCCGGACGGGAGAACACTGAAGCTTTCTTT.

This clone has just one count. The CDR3 protein is CASSARTGDYGYTF. CDR3 coding DNA: TGTGCCAGTAGTGCTCGGACAGGGGACTATGGCTACACCTTC. The genes are TRBV19 and TRBJ1-2, with 9 bases that match TRBD1. The CDR3 contains 14 residues. The J segment lost 3 bases and the V segment lost 5 bases, leaving 4 bases of the junction unmatched. Germline CDR1 and CDR2: LNHDA and SQIVND (reference sequence).

The chain couples TRBV7-9 to TRBJ1-1, with a weak D call TRBD1 (5 bases). The germline V and J ends were trimmed by 1 base and 0 bases, with 9 bases remaining between them. The length of the CDR3 is 15 residues. Germline CDR1 SEHNR, CDR2 FQNEAQ (reference sequence). The CDR3 loop is CASSLVTGLNTEAFF. For the CDR3, the DNA is TGTGCCAGCAGCTTAGTAACAGGCCTGAACACTGAAGCTTTCTTT.

CDR3 sequence: CASSAPGLAEDTQYF. The CDR3 DNA reads TGTGCCAGCAGCGCTCCGGGACTAGCTGAAGATACGCAGTATTTT. This chain joins TRBV9 and TRBJ2-3; 9 bases align to TRBD2. Germline lookup yields CDR1 SGDLS and CDR2 YYNGEE. The CDR3 runs 15 residues. With V trimmed by 3 bases and J by 5 bases, 7 bases remained unmatched.

In this sample, this clone turned up a few times. The rearrangement uses TRBV4-1 and TRBJ2-7; tentative D call: TRBD1 (6 bases). The V gene's germline CDR1 is MGHRA and CDR2 YSYEKL. The CDR3 has 16 residues. V was shortened by 4 bases and J by 4 bases, with 20 bases between the two germline ends. CDR3: CASSPIERGTLYEQYF. The CDR3 DNA reads TGCGCCAGCAGCCCGATCGAAAGGGGGACCTTATACGAGCAGTACTTC.

This sequence joins TRBV5-4 and TRBJ2-5; 9 nucleotides line up with TRBD2. CDR3 length equals 15 residues. Germline CDR1 reads SGHNT; CDR2 reads YYREEE (reference sequence). Trimming at V came to 3 bases and at J to 3 bases, leaving 6 bases not matched to a gene. The CDR3 coding sequence is TGTGCCAGCAGCTACTCGGTAGCGGGGGAAGAGACCCAGTACTTC. It is translated as CASSYSVAGEETQYF.

The V and J genes are TRBV7-9 and TRBJ1-2; the D gene is possibly TRBD1 (6 bases). The germline CDR1 and CDR2 sequences are SEHNR and FQNEAQ (reference sequence). Trimming removed 3 bases from V and 2 bases from J, with 13 bases in between. CDR3 length equals 15 residues. The CDR3 here is CASSLTGTPNYGYTF. In DNA, the CDR3 is TGTGCCAGCAGCTTGACCGGGACACCGAACTATGGCTACACCTTC.